Following are 26 T cell receptor beta chains from one sample sequenced in a study of shared clonotypes between healthy human individuals (TCRdb year 2020). CD8 naive samples consisted of CD45RO-negative cells that were positively selected for CCR7, yielding a CD45RA+CCR7+ population without TemRA cells. The library came from the immunoSEQ multiplex PCR assay. Here the immuneACCESS table is served through TCRdb, limited to in-frame sequences with V and J called. Missing clones are a known gap in these copies; in checked studies unresolved V genes cover under half, and the rest lacks a known reason. In this sample the table shows about 2,100,000 clones, 85% to 95% of which occur a single time. Of the sample, more than 1.5% falls within the top ten clones. Sequencing was done on a sample of naive CD8+ T cells from PBMCs. In the paper's terms, the cell subset or site label means: CD45RA+CCR7+. The receptors here all came from a man aged 18-30 years in good health. Some clones in this sample may be carry-over from other donors' samples.

This chain links TRBV7-2 with TRBJ2-1, with a tentative D call TRBD2 (5 bases). In germline, CDR1 is SGHTA, CDR2 FQGNSA. This CDR3 comprises 14 residues. Trimming left V 4 bases short and J 6 bases short, with 13 bases between. The CDR3 nucleotides are TGTGCCAGCAGCTCTGGAGGAATGGTCAATGAGCAGTTCTTC. Protein: CASSSGGMVNEQFF.

The sample holds one count of this clone. The chain uses TRBV25-1 and TRBJ2-7; D is perhaps TRBD1 or TRBD2 (5 bases each). The CDR3 runs 15 residues. The V end lost 1 base, the J end lost 1 base, and 11 bases lay between the germline ends. CDR1 MGHDK and CDR2 SYGVNS come from the germline V gene. CDR3 in amino acids: CASSEWQGRSYEQYF. The CDR3 DNA reads TGTGCCAGCAGTGAATGGCAGGGACGATCCTACGAGCAGTACTTC.

This chain uses TRBV6-4 with TRBJ2-3, with D unclear. Germline CDR1 is MRHNA and CDR2 is SNTAGT. The V end was cut by 4 bases, the J end by 2 bases, with 16 bases between. This CDR3 region has 16 residues. CDR3 loop: CASSAPTQLITDTQYF. For the CDR3, the DNA is TGTGCCAGCAGTGCCCCGACCCAACTGATCACAGATACGCAGTATTTT.

This clone was detected only once. The chain links TRBV19 to TRBJ2-3; 10 positions agree with TRBD1. Germline V gene sequence: CDR1 LNHDA, CDR2 SQIVND (reference sequence). The CDR3 is 15 amino acids. V dropped 3 bases and J dropped 4; count of bases not matched to a gene: 4. The CDR3 sequence is CASSMDRGSSDTQYF. The DNA for the CDR3 is TGTGCCAGTAGTATGGACAGGGGGTCGTCAGATACGCAGTATTTT.

The CDR3 coding sequence is TGTGCCAGCAGCGTAGAGGGATCGTACCAAGAGACCCAGTACTTC. Amino acids: CASSVEGSYQETQYF. The chain is built from TRBV9 and TRBJ2-5; D remains ambiguous. This CDR3 contains 15 residues. The germline V gene has CDR1 SGDLS and CDR2 YYNGEE. V was trimmed by 0 bases and J by 0 bases, leaving 9 bases between them.

Comments on this clone: Different DNA sequences within this sample yield the same CDR3. This chain links TRBV27 with TRBJ1-1, with unresolved D. Trimming took 3 bases from V and 1 from J, leaving 6 bases between them. CDR3 length: 13 residues. CDR1 is MNHEY and CDR2 is SMNVEV in the germline V gene (reference sequence). The CDR3 DNA sequence: TGTGCCAGCAGTTTCGCAGAGAACACTGAAGCTTTCTTT. This encodes CASSFAENTEAFF.

The rearrangement links TRBV11-1 to TRBJ2-7; D is unresolved. V lost 4 bases to trimming and J lost 6 bases, with 13 bases between them. Germline V CDR1 and CDR2: SGHAT, FQDESV (reference sequence). The CDR3 extends over 13 amino acids. CDR3 nucleotides: TGTGCCAGCAGCTCCCTTTGGTCTGCCGAGCAGTACTTC. The encoded protein is CASSSLWSAEQYF.

The chain has TRBV6-5 and TRBJ1-1; 7 bases are a match to TRBD1. The CDR3 has 14 amino acids. Germline V CDR1 and CDR2: MNHEY, SVGAGI. The trim removed 7 bases at V and 2 bases at J, leaving 7 bases unmatched. CDR3 bases: TGTGCCAGCAATCTACAGGGGTCTAACACTGAAGCTTTCTTT. It is translated as CASNLQGSNTEAFF.

This clone was seen only a few times. The chain combines TRBV6-1 with TRBJ1-5, with unresolved D. Per germline, CDR1 MNHNS and CDR2 SASEGT. With 1 base removed from V and 3 bases from J, the gap between germline ends came to 7 bases. The CDR3 sequence is 14 residues long. CDR3 loop: CASSEVPNNQPQHF. CDR3 DNA sequence: TGTGCCAGCAGTGAAGTCCCGAACAATCAGCCCCAGCATTTT.

This chain uses TRBV4-1 with TRBJ2-1; 7 bases agree with TRBD2. Trimming removed 3 bases from V and 2 bases from J; junction bases left unmatched: 7. Per the germline V gene, CDR1 is MGHRA and CDR2 is YSYEKL. The CDR3 spans 16 residues. The CDR3, as DNA: TGCGCCAGCAGCCAGGTTGCTAGCGGCACCTACAATGAGCAGTTCTTC. This translates into CASSQVASGTYNEQFF.

V gene TRBV28 combines with J gene TRBJ2-5, with TRBD2 identical over 8 bases. The CDR3 runs to 14 residues. CDR1 is MDHEN, CDR2 SYDVKM, per germline. Losses at the gene ends were 7 bases for V and 0 bases for J; bases not matched to a gene: 4. In DNA form, the CDR3 reads TGTGCCAGCAAGGGACTAGATAACCAAGAGACCCAGTACTTC. This gives the protein CASKGLDNQETQYF.

The CDR3 spells CASSLAEGTKNIQYF. CDR3 coding DNA: TGCGCCAGCAGCTTGGCCGAGGGGACCAAAAACATTCAGTACTTC. This chain connects TRBV5-1 to TRBJ2-4; either TRBD1 or TRBD2 may fit D (5 bases each). The V end lost 0 bases, the J end lost 2 bases, and 9 bases lay between the germline ends. Germline V gene lookup returns CDR1 SGHRS and CDR2 YFSETQ. The CDR3 extends over 15 amino acids.

V usage is TRBV5-6 and J usage is TRBJ2-7; D may correspond to TRBD1 or TRBD2 (6 bases each). Germline V CDR1 and CDR2: SGHDT, YYEEEE. V was shortened by 2 bases and J by 1 base, with 13 bases between the two germline ends. The CDR3 is made up of 15 amino acids. CDR3 nucleotides: TGTGCCAGCAGCTTTTGGGGGGCGCGATCCTACGAGCAGTACTTC. It codes for CASSFWGARSYEQYF.

The genes are TRBV4-2 and TRBJ2-5; 8 bases line up with TRBD1. The CDR3 consists of 15 residues. V lost 4 bases, J lost 7 bases, and 11 bases stayed unmatched. Per germline, CDR1 LGHNA and CDR2 YNFKEQ. Here the CDR3 DNA reads TGTGCCAGCAGCCTGTCCCGGGACAGGCAGGGGACCCAGTACTTC. It codes for CASSLSRDRQGTQYF.

The rearrangement uses TRBV6-5 and TRBJ2-7; D gene ambiguous. The V gene lost 0 bases and the J gene lost 6 bases, with 6 bases spanning the gap. CDR3 length equals 12 residues. Germline CDR1 MNHEY, CDR2 SVGAGI. The CDR3 DNA reads TGTGCCAGCAGTTACTCAGTCGGCGAGCAGTACTTC. This sequence encodes CASSYSVGEQYF.

V gene TRBV7-8 combines with J gene TRBJ1-2, with a tentative D call TRBD1 (5 bases). V shed 1 base and J shed 3 bases, with 9 bases lying between them. CDR1 SGHVS and CDR2 FQNEAQ come from the germline V gene. The CDR3 contains 14 residues. CDR3 residues: CASSLGPGDYGYTF. Written as DNA, the CDR3 is TGTGCCAGCAGCTTAGGACCGGGGGACTATGGCTACACCTTC.

The gene calls are TRBV27 and TRBJ2-2; D remains unclear. V lost 7 bases and J 0 bases, leaving 6 bases between the germline ends. CDR1 and CDR2 from the germline V gene are MNHEY and SMNVEV (reference sequence). CDR3 size: 13 residues. The CDR3, as DNA: TGTGCCAGCATGGCACCGAACACCGGGGAGCTGTTTTTT. Translated: CASMAPNTGELFF.

This clone was detected only a few times. The V call is TRBV7-9, the J call TRBJ1-1; D may be TRBD1 (6 bases). The CDR3 has 14 residues. Germline V gene data show CDR1 as SEHNR and CDR2 as FQNEAQ (reference sequence). The V and J ends lost 3 bases and 0 bases respectively, with 8 bases between them. The CDR3 spells CASSLDSMNTEAFF. The CDR3 nucleotides are TGTGCCAGCAGCTTGGACAGCATGAACACTGAAGCTTTCTTT.

V usage is TRBV10-3 and J usage is TRBJ2-2, with D tentatively TRBD1 or TRBD2 (6 bases each). Germline loops: CDR1 ENHRY, CDR2 SYGVKD. The V end was cut by 3 bases, the J end by 5 bases, with 16 bases between. CDR3 length: 16 residues. The CDR3 protein is CAISDPTQGRTGELFF. CDR3 nucleotides: TGTGCCATCAGTGACCCGACGCAGGGGAGGACCGGGGAGCTGTTTTTT.

The rearrangement links TRBV19 to TRBJ1-3, with D possibly matching TRBD1 (5 bases). Germline CDR1 is LNHDA and CDR2 is SQIVND (reference sequence). The CDR3 length is 14 residues. V was shortened by 8 bases and J by 0 bases, with 11 bases between the two germline ends. The CDR3 bases are TGTGCCAGTTTGGGGGGGAGCTCTGGAAACACCATATATTTT. As protein: CASLGGSSGNTIYF.

V is TRBV29-1 and J is TRBJ2-7; TRBD1 agrees at 7 bases. Trimming took 4 bases from V and 1 from J; bases not matched to a gene: 4. The CDR3 has 13 amino acids. Looked up from germline, CDR1 is SQVTM and CDR2 is ANQGSEA. This CDR3 reads CSVGTGRSYEQYF. As DNA, the CDR3 is TGCAGCGTTGGGACAGGACGTTCCTACGAGCAGTACTTC.

The V and J genes are TRBV5-1 and TRBJ2-2; TRBD1 agrees at 10 bases. CDR3 size: 16 residues. The ends lost 4 bases at V and 2 bases at J; junction bases unmatched: 5. CDR1 is SGHRS and CDR2 is YFSETQ in the germline V gene. The CDR3 protein is CASSPKTGGNTGELFF. Written as DNA, the CDR3 is TGCGCCAGCAGCCCCAAGACAGGGGGCAACACCGGGGAGCTGTTTTTT. The whole variable domain, filled in from reference TRBV5-1 and TRBJ2-2, reads KAGVTQTPRYLIKTRGQQVTLSCSPISGHRSVSWYQQTPGQGLQFLFEYFSETQRNKGNFPGRFSGRQFSNSRSEMNVSTLELGDSALYLCASSPKTGGNTGELFFGEGSRLTVL.

The chain combines TRBV7-9 with TRBJ1-1; tentative D call: TRBD1 (6 bases). Per germline, CDR1 SEHNR and CDR2 FQNEAQ (reference sequence). V shed 1 base and J shed 11 bases, with 14 bases lying between them. This CDR3 has 13 amino acids. The CDR3 protein is CASSLGGGRGAFF. CDR3 coding DNA: TGTGCCAGCAGCTTAGGAGGGGGACGGGGGGCTTTCTTT.

This chain joins TRBV4-3 and TRBJ2-7, with D possibly matching TRBD2 (5 bases). CDR3 length equals 17 residues. Germline CDR1 reads LGHNA; CDR2 reads YSLEER. Trimming took off 4 bases at V and 3 bases at J, with 22 bases between the two ends. The CDR3 sequence: CASSPTPWGERGYEQYF. CDR3 coding DNA: TGCGCCAGCAGCCCCACTCCATGGGGAGAGCGTGGCTACGAGCAGTACTTC.

V gene TRBV7-2 combines with J gene TRBJ1-1; 7 bases agree with TRBD1. CDR1 and CDR2 (germline): SGHTA, FQGNSA. V dropped 4 bases and J dropped 1; count of bases not matched to a gene: 9. This CDR3 has 16 amino acids. The CDR3 protein is CASSSHPDRENTEAFF. CDR3 DNA: TGTGCCAGCAGCTCTCACCCCGACAGGGAGAACACTGAAGCTTTCTTT.

The chain employs TRBV27 and TRBJ2-7, with TRBD2 matching over 13 bases. The CDR3 runs to 17 residues. Germline trimming cut 5 bases from V and 2 bases from J; bases unmatched to any gene: 9. Germline CDR1 and CDR2: MNHEY and SMNVEV (reference sequence). In DNA form, the CDR3 reads TGTGCCAGCAGTAAACCGGGACTAGCGGGATTTCCCTACGAGCAGTACTTC. Its translation: CASSKPGLAGFPYEQYF.